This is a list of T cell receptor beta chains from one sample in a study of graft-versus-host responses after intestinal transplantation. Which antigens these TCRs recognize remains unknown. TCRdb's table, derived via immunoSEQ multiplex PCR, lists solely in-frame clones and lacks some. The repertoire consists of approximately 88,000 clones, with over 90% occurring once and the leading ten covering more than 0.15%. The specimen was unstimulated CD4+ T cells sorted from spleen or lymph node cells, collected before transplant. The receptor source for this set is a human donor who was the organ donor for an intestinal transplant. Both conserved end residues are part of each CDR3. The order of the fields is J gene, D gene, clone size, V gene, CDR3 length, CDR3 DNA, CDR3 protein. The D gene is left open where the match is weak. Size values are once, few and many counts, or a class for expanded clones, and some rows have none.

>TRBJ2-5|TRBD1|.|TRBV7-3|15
TGTGCCAGCAGCTTAGACAGGGGGTACCAAGAGACCCAGTACTTC
CASSLDRGYQETQYF
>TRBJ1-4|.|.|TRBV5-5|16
TGTGCCAGCAGCTTGGTCGGGGATTTAGCTAATGAAAAACTGTTTTTT
CASSLVGDLANEKLFF
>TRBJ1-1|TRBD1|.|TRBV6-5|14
TGTGCCAGCAGTCAACAGGGGAGGGACACTGAAGCTTTCTTT
CASSQQGRDTEAFF
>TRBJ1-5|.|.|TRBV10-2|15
TGCGCCAGCAGTGTGAGGGGGGGCAGGAATCAGCCCCAGCATTTT
CASSVRGGRNQPQHF
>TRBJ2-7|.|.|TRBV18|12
TGTGCCAGCTCACCAAGGGGGGAAGAGCAGTACTTC
CASSPRGEEQYF
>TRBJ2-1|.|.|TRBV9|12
TGTGCCAGCAGCGTTCTTGAGGATGAGCAGTTCTTC
CASSVLEDEQFF
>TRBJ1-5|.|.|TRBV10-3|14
TGTGCCATCAGTGATCAGGGTTCCAATCAGCCCCAGCATTTT
CAISDQGSNQPQHF
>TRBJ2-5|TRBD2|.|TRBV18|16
TGTGCCAGCTCACCACTGGCTAGCGGGGGAGGAGAGACCCAGTACTTC
CASSPLASGGGETQYF
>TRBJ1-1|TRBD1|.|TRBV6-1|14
TGTGCCAGCATTTTAACAGGGGGAAACACTGAAGCTTTCTTT
CASILTGGNTEAFF
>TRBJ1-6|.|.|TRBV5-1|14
TGTGCCAGCAGCTTGCCGACCCCAGGTTCACCCCTCCACTTT
CASSLPTPGSPLHF
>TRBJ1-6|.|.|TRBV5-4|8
TGTGCCAGCAGACTCCTCCACTTT
CASRLLHF
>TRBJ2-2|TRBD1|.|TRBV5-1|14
TGCGCCAGCAGCTGGACAGGGGATACCGGGGAGCTGTTTTTT
CASSWTGDTGELFF
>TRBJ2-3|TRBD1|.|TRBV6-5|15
TGTGCCAGCAGTTACTCAGACAGGGTCGGAGATACGCAGTATTTT
CASSYSDRVGDTQYF
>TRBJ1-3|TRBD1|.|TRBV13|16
TGTGCCAGCAGCTTAGGGACAGGGCGCTCTGGAAACACCATATATTTT
CASSLGTGRSGNTIYF
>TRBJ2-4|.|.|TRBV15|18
TGTGCCACCAGCAGAGATGGGGGCTACGTCAGGAATCAAAACATTCAGTACTTC
CATSRDGGYVRNQNIQYF
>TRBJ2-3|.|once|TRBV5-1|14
TGCGCCAGCAGCTTCGGGGGTTTCACAGATACGCAGTATTTT
CASSFGGFTDTQYF
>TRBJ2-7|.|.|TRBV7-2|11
TGTGCCAGCAGCCCCTCCTACGAGCAGTACTTC
CASSPSYEQYF
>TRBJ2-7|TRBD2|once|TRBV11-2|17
TGTGCCAGCAGCTCCCTACGGACTAGCGGAATTGCTTACGAGCAGTACTTC
CASSSLRTSGIAYEQYF
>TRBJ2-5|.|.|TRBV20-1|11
TGCAGTGCTAGAGGCCTGGGGACCCAGTACTTC
CSARGLGTQYF
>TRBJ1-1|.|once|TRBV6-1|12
TGTGCCAGCAGTGTTTTTTTGGTTGAAGCTTTCTTT
CASSVFLVEAFF
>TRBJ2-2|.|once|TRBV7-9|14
TGTGCCCGAGAGAGGGTCGTGAACACCGGGGAGCTGTTTTTT
CARERVVNTGELFF
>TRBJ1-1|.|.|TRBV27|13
TGTGCCAGCAGTTTTAACCGGAACACTGAAGCTTTCTTT
CASSFNRNTEAFF
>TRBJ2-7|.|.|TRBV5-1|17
TGCGCCAGCAGCTTGGATGGGGTAGGGGCGGGCTCCTACGAGCAGTACTTC
CASSLDGVGAGSYEQYF
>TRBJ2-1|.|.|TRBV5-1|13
TGCGCCAGCAGCCTGAATCCACAGAACGAGCAGTTCTTC
CASSLNPQNEQFF
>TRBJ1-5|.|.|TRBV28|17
TGTGCCAGCAGTTTATATAACACAGGGTCGGGCAATCAGCCCCAGCATTTT
CASSLYNTGSGNQPQHF
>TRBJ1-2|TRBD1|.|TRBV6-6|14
TGTGCCAGCAGTTATTCGCAGGGGGCGCGAGGCTACACCTTC
CASSYSQGARGYTF
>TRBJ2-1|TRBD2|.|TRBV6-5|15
TGTGCCAGCAGTTGGCTAGCGGGGGGAGTAGATGAGCAGTTCTTC
CASSWLAGGVDEQFF
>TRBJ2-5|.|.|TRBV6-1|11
TGTGCCAGCAGTTTAGGGGAGACCCAGTACTTC
CASSLGETQYF
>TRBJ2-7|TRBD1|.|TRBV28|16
TGTGCCAGCAATAAAGTGCCGGGACAGCGTCCCTACGAGCAGTACTTC
CASNKVPGQRPYEQYF
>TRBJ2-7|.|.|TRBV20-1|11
TGCAGTGCTACTAGCGCCTACGAGCAGTACTTC
CSATSAYEQYF
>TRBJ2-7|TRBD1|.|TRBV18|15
TGTGCCAGCTCTAGGGGGACAGGAGGCTCCTACGAGCAGTACTTC
CASSRGTGGSYEQYF
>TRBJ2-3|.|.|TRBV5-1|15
TGCGCCAGCAGCTTGGAAAGGGCCAGCACAGATACGCAGTATTTT
CASSLERASTDTQYF
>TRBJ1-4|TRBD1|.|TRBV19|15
TGTGCCAGTAGTCCAACAGGGGGCGCGAAAGAAAAACTGTTTTTT
CASSPTGGAKEKLFF
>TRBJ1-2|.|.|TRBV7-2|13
TGTGCCAGCAGCTTAGGCAGGAACTATGGCTACACCTTC
CASSLGRNYGYTF
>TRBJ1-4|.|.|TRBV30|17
TGTGCCTGGAAACCGGGAGGGGAGGAGGAGTATAATGAAAAACTGTTTTTT
CAWKPGGEEEYNEKLFF
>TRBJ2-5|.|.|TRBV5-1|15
TGCGCCAGCAGCTTGCGGGTCGGGTACCAAGAGACCCAGTACTTC
CASSLRVGYQETQYF
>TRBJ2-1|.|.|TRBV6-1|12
TGTGCCAGCAGTGAACGTCACAATGAGCAGTTCTTC
CASSERHNEQFF
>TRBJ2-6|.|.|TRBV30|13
TGTGCCTGGACAGGCTCCGGGGCCAACGTCCTGACTTTC
CAWTGSGANVLTF
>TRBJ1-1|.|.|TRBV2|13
TGTGCCAGCACCCCAGACCTGAACACTGAAGCTTTCTTT
CASTPDLNTEAFF
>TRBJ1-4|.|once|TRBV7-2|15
TGTGCCAGCAGCCGACAGCCAGATGTAGGAGAAAAACTGTTTTTT
CASSRQPDVGEKLFF
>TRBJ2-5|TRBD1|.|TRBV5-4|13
TGTGCCAGCAGCGTTACAGGGGGAGAGACCCAGTACTTC
CASSVTGGETQYF